This TCR beta chain originates from a study of T cells in Graves' hyperthyroidism and ophthalmopathy. Study at large: Peripheral blood specimens were obtained at initial diagnosis, prior to any treatment.

This clonotype has a count of ten or more. Its target is not known. Germline V CDR1 and CDR2: SGHDN, FVKESK. The germline V and J ends were trimmed by 6 bases and 0 bases, with 24 bases remaining between them. This CDR3 has 20 residues. TCR beta CDR3 regions were amplified from RNA. A set of HTBI primers served as the primers for a first-round RT-PCR of the TCR CDR3. TCRdb fed the multiplex PCR reads into MiXCR, producing one record per CDR3 protein. The table lists about 50,000 distinct CDR3 sequences, about 49% of them singletons. Overall study findings and caveats: The blood repertoire included most of the expanded thyroid clonotypes above 0.001.

The source of this sequence is a woman between 25 and 40 years old with Graves' ophthalmopathy. The sample consisted of blood. The chain has TRBV14 and TRBJ2-6; D could derive from TRBD1 or TRBD2 (6 bases each). CDR3 amino acids: CASRESMRQEGSSGANVLTF. In nucleotides, the CDR3 is TGTGCCAGCAGGGAGTCCATGAGACAGGAGGGGTCCTCTGGGGCCAACGTCCTGACTTTC.